This TCR beta chain was obtained from a study of shared clonotypes between healthy human individuals. Terminally differentiated effector memory CD45RA+ cells were excluded from the naive CD8 cells, which were CD45RO-negative and positively selected for CCR7. The protocol was immunoSEQ multiplex PCR, while the TCRdb copy is restricted to in-frame clones and leaves out a portion. The profile shows around 2.1 million clones, more than 85% of them singletons. The sample consisted of naive CD8+ T cells from PBMCs. The clonotype comes from a man aged 18 to 30 in good health. Some clones in this sample may be carry-over from other donors' samples.

The CDR3 bases are TGTGCCAGCAGCCCCACCTCGACAGGCAGGGTTCATGAGACCCAGTACTTC. Translated, it gives CASSPTSTGRVHETQYF. The genes are TRBV11-2 and TRBJ2-5, with TRBD1 as a possible D gene (6 bases). Germline V gene sequence: CDR1 SGHAT, CDR2 FQNNGV. The CDR3 contains 17 residues. With 5 bases removed from V and 5 bases from J, the gap between germline ends came to 24 bases.